Listed here are 20 T cell receptor beta chains from one sample, sequenced in a study of Tregs in tolerant kidney transplant recipients. Profiled with immunoSEQ multiplex PCR; TCRdb holds only in-frame clones, not every one. In the table there are about 66,000 clones, 92% of which are singletons. The material sequenced was CD8+ T cells from blood, taken before the transplant. The receptor source for this set is a human donor who received a combined kidney and bone marrow transplant.

Here the CDR3 DNA reads TGTGCCAGCAGAGAGGTCGGGGAGACCCAGTACTTC. Its translation is CASREVGETQYF. V usage is TRBV25-1 and J usage is TRBJ2-5; D call uncertain. The length of the CDR3 is 12 residues. Germline CDR1 and CDR2: MGHDK and SYGVNS. V lost 6 bases, J lost 5 bases, and 10 bases lay in between.

The chain carries TRBV13 and TRBJ2-1, with TRBD2 matching over 7 bases. The V gene end was trimmed by 7 bases and the J gene end by 1 base; junction bases not matched to a gene: 10. CDR1 PRHDT and CDR2 FYEKMQ come from the germline V gene (reference sequence). This CDR3 has 16 amino acids. The CDR3 loop reads CASMGSAGDSYNEQFF. CDR3 sequence (DNA): TGTGCCAGCATGGGGTCGGCGGGAGATTCCTACAATGAGCAGTTCTTC.

As concerns this clone: Mismatch with germline at one junction end may stem from a read error. This rearrangement joins TRBV9 to TRBJ1-2; tentative D call: TRBD1 (6 bases). The CDR3 is made up of 12 amino acids. In germline, CDR1 is SGDLS, CDR2 YYNGEE. CDR3 in amino acids: CASSAGGHFLSF. CDR3 nucleotide sequence: TGTGCCAGCAGCGCGGGGGGACACTTCCTTTCCTTC.

V gene TRBV9 combines with J gene TRBJ2-3; D unresolved. CDR3 length equals 16 residues. V gave up 3 bases and J gave up 0 bases, with 14 bases separating them. Germline V gene lookup returns CDR1 SGDLS and CDR2 YYNGEE. CDR3 residues: CASSARVSPSTDTQYF. The DNA for the CDR3 is TGTGCCAGCAGCGCCCGGGTAAGCCCGAGCACAGATACGCAGTATTTT.

The J gene is TRBJ2-3, the V gene TRBV6-5; possibly TRBD2 for D (5 bases). This CDR3 spans 13 amino acids. CDR1 and CDR2 (germline): MNHEY, SVGAGI. The ends were cut back, 2 bases at V and 12 bases at J, with 15 bases in the middle. The DNA of the CDR3 is TGTGCCAGCAGTTACCAACCAGGAGGAACACAGTATTTT. Residues: CASSYQPGGTQYF.

J is TRBJ1-2 and V is TRBV5-6; a weak D match, TRBD1 (5 bases). This CDR3 region has 14 residues. Trimming removed 4 bases at V and 4 bases at J, with 14 bases between. Germline V gene data show CDR1 as SGHDT and CDR2 as YYEEEE. The CDR3 DNA is TGTGCCAGCAGCAACCAACAGGAGCGCTATGGCTACACCTTC. Translating gives CASSNQQERYGYTF.

This chain connects TRBV19 to TRBJ2-3; 8 bases fit TRBD2. The germline V gene has CDR1 LNHDA and CDR2 SQIVND (reference sequence). J lost 0 bases, V lost 5 bases, and 4 bases had no gene match. CDR3 length: 15 amino acids. CDR3 bases: TGTGCCAGTAGTGTTTTAGCGGGGAGCACAGATACGCAGTATTTT. Protein sequence: CASSVLAGSTDTQYF. Supplemented by reference TRBV19 and TRBJ2-3, the full variable domain reads DGGITQSPKYLFRKEGQNVTLSCEQNLNHDAMYWYRQDPGQGLRLIYYSQIVNDFQKGDIAEGYSVSREKKESFPLTVTSAQKNPTAFYLCASSVLAGSTDTQYFGPGTRLTVL.

V gene TRBV7-8 combines with J gene TRBJ2-1; TRBD2 agrees at 14 bases. V was pared by 1 base and J by 5 bases, with 4 bases of the junction left unmatched. This CDR3 spans 17 amino acids. Germline loops: CDR1 SGHVS, CDR2 FQNEAQ. Here the CDR3 DNA reads TGTGCCAGCAGCTTAGGACTAGCGGGAGGGCCCCACAATGAGCAGTTCTTC. This sequence encodes CASSLGLAGGPHNEQFF.

Only one count was recorded for this clone. V usage is TRBV5-6 and J usage is TRBJ1-2, with unresolved D. This CDR3 spans 12 amino acids. Between the trimmed V and J ends, which lost 0 bases and 7 bases, there was a span of 7 bases. Germline CDR1 is SGHDT and CDR2 is YYEEEE. The DNA for the CDR3 is TGTGCCAGCAGCTTGGAAGAGGTTGGCTACACCTTC. Translation: CASSLEEVGYTF.

This clone has more than one count but fewer than ten. This chain uses TRBV5-6 with TRBJ1-3; 8 bases match TRBD1. The CDR3 has 14 amino acids. Germline assignment: CDR1 SGHDT and CDR2 YYEEEE. The junction had 4 bases not matched to a gene; V was cut back by 4 bases and J by 4 bases. The CDR3 region has the DNA TGTGCCAGCAGCCAGGGGGCTATGGGAAACACCATATATTTT. Translation gives CASSQGAMGNTIYF. The full variable domain, in which reference TRBV5-6 and TRBJ1-3 provide the parts outside the CDR3, is DAGVTQSPTHLIKTRGQQVTLRCSPKSGHDTVSWYQQALGQGPQFIFQYYEEEERQRGNFPDRFSGHQFPNYSSELNVNALLLGDSALYLCASSQGAMGNTIYFGEGSWLTVV.

This clone was seen more than once but under ten times. The rearrangement links TRBV30 to TRBJ2-5, with TRBD1 as a possible D gene (6 bases). Germline CDR1 is GTSNPN and CDR2 is SVGIG (reference sequence). This CDR3 region has 13 residues. Trimming stripped 4 bases from V and 5 bases from J, with 14 bases between. The CDR3 here is CAWTLQGRETQYF. The CDR3 nucleotides are TGTGCCTGGACCCTACAGGGAAGGGAGACCCAGTACTTC.

The chain carries TRBV9 and TRBJ2-2; 7 nucleotides line up with TRBD1. Germline V lookup: CDR1 SGDLS, CDR2 YYNGEE. There are 16 residues in the CDR3. The V gene end was trimmed by 0 bases and the J gene end by 5 bases; junction bases not matched to a gene: 7. The CDR3 spells CASSVGAGGATGELFF. CDR3 DNA sequence: TGTGCCAGCAGCGTAGGGGCAGGGGGAGCTACCGGGGAGCTGTTTTTT.

The chain has TRBV11-2 and TRBJ2-7; 10 bases agree with TRBD2. Germline V gives CDR1 SGHAT, CDR2 FQNNGV. The CDR3 contains 15 residues. J was trimmed by 3 bases and V by 4 bases; bases with no gene match: 6. CDR3 nucleotide sequence: TGTGCCAGCAGCTCTCTAGCGGGGGAAATCTACGAGCAGTACTTC. This sequence encodes CASSSLAGEIYEQYF.

This clone was observed a handful of times. J is TRBJ2-1 and V is TRBV4-3, with D unresolved. Germline lookup yields CDR1 LGHNA and CDR2 YSLEER. Deletions cut 4 bases from V and 1 base from J, with 8 bases between. This CDR3 has 14 amino acids. The CDR3 sequence: CASSLGPSYNEQFF. The DNA for the CDR3 is TGCGCCAGCAGCCTGGGCCCTTCCTACAATGAGCAGTTCTTC.

The CDR3, as DNA: TGTGCCAGCACCCACGTCGGGACTAGCGGGAGAACACCTAACACCGGGGAGCTGTTTTTT. Its protein product is CASTHVGTSGRTPNTGELFF. V and J are TRBV2 and TRBJ2-2; 14 bases fit TRBD2. The germline V gene encodes CDR1 SNHLY and CDR2 FYNNEI. Trimming at V came to 7 bases and at J to 2 bases, leaving 15 bases not matched to a gene. The CDR3 covers 20 residues.

The chain couples TRBV19 to TRBJ2-7, with 8 positions matching TRBD2. The CDR3 consists of 13 residues. Per germline, CDR1 LNHDA and CDR2 SQIVND (reference sequence). Unmatched junction bases numbered 0, after V lost 1 base and J lost 4 bases. DNA of the CDR3: TGTGCCAGTAGTATAGCGGGAGGGTACGAGCAGTACTTC. Amino acid sequence: CASSIAGGYEQYF. Complete variable domain (other parts from reference TRBV19 and TRBJ2-7): DGGITQSPKYLFRKEGQNVTLSCEQNLNHDAMYWYRQDPGQGLRLIYYSQIVNDFQKGDIAEGYSVSREKKESFPLTVTSAQKNPTAFYLCASSIAGGYEQYFGPGTRLTVT.

The V gene is TRBV7-8, the J gene TRBJ1-5, with 8 bases fitting TRBD1. Trimming cost V 2 bases and J 6 bases; bases outside gene matches: 3. The CDR3 runs 14 residues. CDR1 and CDR2 from the germline V gene are SGHVS and FQNEAQ. For the CDR3, the DNA is TGTGCCAGCAGCTTACGACAGGGGTTTCAGCCCCAGCATTTT. This encodes CASSLRQGFQPQHF.

The chain uses TRBV28 and TRBJ1-2; 10 bases map to TRBD1. V shed 5 bases, J shed 4 bases, and the junction held 10 bases outside the gene matches. CDR3 length equals 16 residues. CDR1 and CDR2 from the germline V gene are MDHEN and SYDVKM. CDR3 protein: CASSQPGQGGGYGYTF. The CDR3 nucleotides are TGTGCCAGCAGTCAGCCAGGACAGGGGGGGGGCTATGGCTACACCTTC.

J is TRBJ2-3 and V is TRBV6-5, with TRBD1 matching 7 bases. The junction had 9 bases not matched to a gene; V was cut back by 1 base and J by 8 bases. This CDR3 has 15 amino acids. Germline V gene sequence: CDR1 MNHEY, CDR2 SVGAGI. In DNA, the CDR3 is TGTGCCAGCAGTTACTATCCAGGGGGAAAGGGTACGCAGTATTTT. Translated, it gives CASSYYPGGKGTQYF.

The rearrangement joins TRBV7-9 to TRBJ1-2; a weak D match, TRBD1 (5 bases). Germline V gene sequence: CDR1 SEHNR, CDR2 FQNEAQ (reference sequence). CDR3 size: 17 residues. V gave up 5 bases and J gave up 1 base, with 20 bases separating them. CDR3 nucleotide sequence: TGTGCCAGCAGCCCTAGCTTTGGCAGGGAGGGTAACTATGGCTACACCTTC. Translating gives CASSPSFGREGNYGYTF.